This T cell receptor (beta chain) is drawn from a study of cytomegalovirus exposure and HLA in healthy donors. The table came from immunoSEQ multiplex PCR; TCRdb's copy has only in-frame clones and leaves some out. The repertoire holds 150,000 to 200,000 clones, with 75% to 90% as singletons. This clonotype originated in a woman between 18 and 30 years old in good health and CMV-seronegative. The sequenced material came from PBMCs.

The CDR3 region is CAIRRDSQTDTQYF. CDR3 nucleotide sequence: TGTGCCATTCGTAGGGACAGTCAAACAGATACGCAGTATTTT. This rearrangement joins TRBV10-3 to TRBJ2-3; 7 bases map to TRBD1. CDR3 length: 14 residues. Per the germline V gene, CDR1 is ENHRY and CDR2 is SYGVKD. V lost 9 bases to trimming and J lost 3 bases; unmatched junction nucleotides: 9.